This TCR beta chain derives from a study of neurological immune-mediated disorders (dated by TCRdb to the late 2010s). About the study as a whole: Of the 35 or so multiple sclerosis patients, some 30 had relapsing-remitting MS and 3 had secondary progressive MS. Peripheral blood TCR-beta repertoires from HTLV-I-associated myelopathy (HAM/TSP) patients, multiple sclerosis patients and healthy controls were compared by UMI-based sequencing. The cohort comprised 65 to 75 subjects: around 15 HAM/TSP patients, some 34 multiple sclerosis patients and some 20 healthy controls. Longitudinal samples, technical triplicates and paired sorted CD4+ and CD8+ T-cell subsets, alongside PBMC samples, were included among the approximately 100 TCR-beta libraries. The study at large found these results: Expanded clones from different subjects shared no identical CDR3 amino acid sequences, which suggests that TCR-beta repertoires were private in all groups. TCR clonal expansion was greatest in HAM/TSP patients and smallest in MS patients, who ranked below even healthy controls. No association of the MS cluster with clinical or MRI features was observed, and the need for larger cohorts was stated by the authors. Phylogenetic analysis grouped repertoires from 18 of 34 MS patients into a cluster of related CDR3 sequences, suggesting a possible repertoire-level signature.

For unsorted PBMC libraries, 2 million PBMCs were used after storage in RNAlater at -80 degrees C until RNA extraction. Multiple sclerosis patients were enrolled in a US clinical protocol evaluating disease progression by magnetic resonance imaging. Peripheral blood was subjected to Ficoll-Hypaque density gradient centrifugation to isolate PBMCs, which were then cryopreserved in liquid nitrogen. To synthesize cDNA, template-switch 5'RACE was performed with a primer carrying a 10-nucleotide random unique molecular identifier so that each TCR transcript was tagged. Every sequencing run covered 15-18 subjects and yielded more than 160 million TCR-beta sequences. Total RNA was extracted with the RNeasy kit. Using the KAPA Real-time Library Amplification kit, TCR-beta VDJ regions were amplified with primers for the TCR constant region and the 5'RACE anchor. Sample indexes and Illumina adaptors were added in a first PCR, after which library yield was increased in a second PCR. After Ampure bead purification, the roughly 650 bp TCR product was size-selected on a 2% E-gel SizeSelection system. Before pooling, library quality was assessed on a Bioanalyzer, concentration was determined with Qubit, and library quantification was performed with the Kapa Library Quantification kit. An Illumina HiSeq 2500 sequenced the libraries paired-end 2 x 150 bp. To increase sequence diversity, 25-30% phiX was spiked into each library pool. Per the authors' processing: Quality-filtered reads were processed with the UMI-based MiGEC pipeline, which removed over 75% of raw TCR sequences during error correction. VDJ genes were aligned to IMGT germline references, and each clonotype was defined by a unique CDR3 amino acid sequence together with V-J genes. VDJtools evaluated clonal expansion, Shannon diversity and CDR3 relatedness (CalcPairwiseDistances, ClusterSamples); CLCbio workbench built phylogenetic trees. A clone was classed as expanded if it had 8 or more unique UMIs, a cutoff based on coefficient-of-variation modelling across technical triplicates. TCRdb reworked the public reads: Q25 trimming with fastp, MiXCR clone assembly, productive beta chains retained. Rows are unified per CDR3 protein, each entry keeping the most common DNA and genes. The V and J calls, along with clone size, are taken from TCRdb and not from the paper's own processing. The sample table holds 66,000 or so distinct CDR3 sequences, of which 4.5% were seen once. Clones ranked in the top ten supply around 6.9% of the sample.

V is pared back by 3 bases and J by 4 bases, with 12 bases lying between the germline termini. Including the terminal cysteine and phenylalanine, the CDR3 comprises 14 residues. Kept here is only the CDR3 DNA, which spans 42 bases and is read in frame from base 1. From the germline V gene (reference sequence), CDR1 is MNHEY and CDR2 is SMNVEV. This clonotype came up many times. Its antigen target is currently unknown. Per-nucleotide qualities are absent, and no much larger clonotype sits a single base away. Sequencing was carried out using PBMCs. The chain links TRBV27 with TRBJ1-1; the D gene is possibly TRBD1, with 6 bases matching. The TCR was taken from a man aged 30 to 45 with multiple sclerosis. The CDR3 in this case is CASSFSWGATEAFF. The sequence in DNA is TGTGCCAGCAGTTTTAGTTGGGGGGCCACTGAAGCTTTCTTT.